This T cell receptor beta chain is from a study of TIL therapy for anti-PD-1-resistant metastatic lung cancer. Study details: Progressing patients received lymphodepletion, expanded TIL infusion and IL-2. A few tumors were EGFR-mutant and two were ALK-rearranged. By whole-exome sequencing, median non-synonymous tumor mutation burden was around 1.5 mutations per megabase. Broader study findings: The baseline peripheral repertoire was partially replaced by infused TIL clonotypes that later decayed.

Noted time point: pre-treatment sample, taken before nivolumab and TIL therapy. Germline-derived CDR1 and CDR2 are SGHTA and FQGNSA. Between the trimmed V and J ends, which lost 1 base and 3 bases, there was a span of 1 base. The length of the CDR3 is 11 residues. Points on this clone: Its antigen is currently unknown.

The immunoSEQ assay was v3. The data were produced by immunoSEQ multiplex PCR, yet TCRdb's version contains in-frame clones alone and is incomplete. The table records under 55,000 clones, 70% to 80% of them present only once. This chain joins TRBV7-2 and TRBJ2-7; D unclear. This clonotype was obtained from a woman aged 30 to 85 with non-small cell lung cancer. The input for sequencing was blood, taken at baseline. The CDR3 is CASSLVYEQYF. The CDR3 DNA reads TGTGCCAGCAGCTTAGTCTACGAGCAGTACTTC.